The clone carrying this TCR gamma chain is medium-sized (0.01 to 0.1%) in the sample. Its antigen is not known. This entry is derived from a study of gamma delta lymphoproliferative disorders and STAT genes. Findings of the study overall: Gamma repertoires grouped patients separately from controls; delta repertoires showed no separation.

The CDR3 loop spans 14 amino acids. Per the germline V gene, CDR1 is GITISATS and CDR2 is ISYDGTV (reference sequence). J was trimmed by 0 bases and V by 3 bases; bases with no gene match: 5. TCRdb re-called clones from the multiplex PCR reads using CATT. Seen here are 5,000 or so gamma-chain clones, more than 7% observed once, and the top ten hold 2.9%. PBMCs from patients and controls supplied the genomic DNA for sequencing. The sequenced material came from blood. The TCR comes from a human donor in good health. The rearrangement joins TRGV9 to TRGJ1 or TRGJ2. Germline matching of the DNA provided the J gene here, since TCRdb leaves it blank. In DNA form, the CDR3 reads TGTGCCTTGTGGGAGACCACGAATTATTATAAGAAACTCTTT. This gives the protein CALWETTNYYKKLF.